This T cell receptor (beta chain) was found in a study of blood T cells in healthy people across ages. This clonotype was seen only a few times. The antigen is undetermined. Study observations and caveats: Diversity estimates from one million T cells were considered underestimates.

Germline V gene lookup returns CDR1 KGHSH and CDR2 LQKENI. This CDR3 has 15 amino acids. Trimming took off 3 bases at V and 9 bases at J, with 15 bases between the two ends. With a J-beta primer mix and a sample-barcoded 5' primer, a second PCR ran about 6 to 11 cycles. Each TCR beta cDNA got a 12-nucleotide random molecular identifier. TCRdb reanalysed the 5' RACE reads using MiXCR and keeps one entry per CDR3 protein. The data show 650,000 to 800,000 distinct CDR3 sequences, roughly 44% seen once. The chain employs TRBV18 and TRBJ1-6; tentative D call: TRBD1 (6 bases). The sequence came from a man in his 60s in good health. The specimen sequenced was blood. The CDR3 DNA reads TGTGCCAGCTCACCTACTGCAGGGGTCACTTCACCCCTCCACTTT. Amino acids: CASSPTAGVTSPLHF. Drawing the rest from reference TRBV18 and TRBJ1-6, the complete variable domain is NAGVMQNPRHLVRRRGQEARLRCSPMKGHSHVYWYRQLPEEGLKFMVYLQKENIIDESGMPKERFSAEFPKEGPSILRIQQVVRGDSAAYFCASSPTAGVTSPLHFGNGTRLTVT.